What follows describes a single TCR beta chain. Its antigen is still unknown. Here immunoSEQ multiplex PCR was the method, and the copy in TCRdb shows in-frame clones only, minus some. The data contain approximately 10,000 clones, 82% of them singletons. These data are taken from a study of follicular helper T cells after annual influenza vaccination. At the level of the study: Some donors were sampled over the 2013-2014, 2014-2015 and 2015-2016 vaccinations. Study-level findings and limits: Day 7 ICOS+CD38+ clones later appeared mostly in ICOS-CD38- cTfh.

Trimming cost V 0 bases and J 2 bases, with 14 bases left between them. The CDR3 consists of 17 residues. Germline CDR1 is MGHRA and CDR2 is YSYEKL. Blood volume per time point ranged from about 40 to 100 mL. The chain combines TRBV4-1 with TRBJ1-5; D gene uncertain. The source material was CXCR5- memory CD4+ T cells sorted from blood, sampled 6 weeks after influenza vaccination. The sequence was collected from an adult who received the influenza vaccine. The CDR3 nucleotides are TGCGCCAGCAGCCAAGATCGACTTACCCCTGGCAATCAGCCCCAGCATTTT. Amino acids: CASSQDRLTPGNQPQHF.